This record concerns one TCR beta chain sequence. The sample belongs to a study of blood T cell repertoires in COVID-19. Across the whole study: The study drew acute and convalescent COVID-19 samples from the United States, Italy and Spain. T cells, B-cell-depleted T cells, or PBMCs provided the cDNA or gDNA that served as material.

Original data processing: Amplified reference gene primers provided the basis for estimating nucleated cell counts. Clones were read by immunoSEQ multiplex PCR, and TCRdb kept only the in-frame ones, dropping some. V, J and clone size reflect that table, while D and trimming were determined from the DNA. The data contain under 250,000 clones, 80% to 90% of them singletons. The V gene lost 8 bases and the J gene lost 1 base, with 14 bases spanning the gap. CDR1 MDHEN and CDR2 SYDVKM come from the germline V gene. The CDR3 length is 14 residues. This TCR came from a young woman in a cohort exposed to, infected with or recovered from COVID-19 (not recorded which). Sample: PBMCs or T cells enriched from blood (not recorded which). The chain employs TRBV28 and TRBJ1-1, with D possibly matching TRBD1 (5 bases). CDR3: CASLDSLSNTEAFF. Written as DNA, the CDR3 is TGTGCCAGCCTCGACAGCTTATCGAACACTGAAGCTTTCTTT.